These 16 T cell receptor beta chains came from one sample sequenced in a study of cytomegalovirus exposure and HLA in healthy donors. The PCR made use of 60 Vbeta and 13 Jbeta primers. This table comes from immunoSEQ multiplex PCR, and its TCRdb copy is limited to in-frame clones, with some not included. The table records approximately 190,000 clones, around 84% of them present only once. The sequenced sample consisted of PBMCs. The receptors were gathered from a man between 35 and 55 years old in good health and CMV-seropositive.

Worth noting for this clone: One junction end does not reproduce the germline sequence, and a read error may be involved. This rearrangement joins TRBV7-2 to TRBJ2-1; 9 nucleotides agree with TRBD2. The germline gives CDR1 SGHTA, CDR2 FQGNSA. The CDR3 is made up of 18 amino acids. The CDR3 sequence: CASSLAIASGASSNEQFF. The CDR3, as DNA: TGTGCCAGCAGCTTAGCCATCGCTAGCGGGGCGTCCTCCAATGAGCAGTTCTTC.

In this sample, this clone turned up a few times. The chain uses TRBV12-5 and TRBJ1-5; 7 nucleotides align to TRBD1. This CDR3 contains 13 residues. CDR1 and CDR2 from the germline V gene are LGHNT and FRNRAP. J gave up 5 bases and V 6 bases, and 4 bases lay outside the gene matches. As DNA, the CDR3 is TGTGCTAGTGGAGACAGGGTGGATCAGCCCCAGCATTTT. Encoded protein: CASGDRVDQPQHF.

The chain has TRBV7-9 and TRBJ2-4; TRBD2 matches at 7 bases. Germline loops: CDR1 SEHNR, CDR2 FQNEAQ (reference sequence). The trim removed 1 base at V and 6 bases at J, leaving 9 bases unmatched. The CDR3 consists of 16 residues. CDR3: CASSLVTSEPRNIQYF. The CDR3 DNA sequence: TGTGCCAGCAGCTTAGTTACTAGCGAGCCAAGAAACATTCAGTACTTC.

The rearrangement uses TRBV6-6 and TRBJ1-4, with D possibly being TRBD1 (5 bases). Germline CDR1 reads MNHNY; CDR2 reads SVGAGI (reference sequence). The CDR3 extends over 12 amino acids. The germline V and J ends were trimmed by 9 bases and 7 bases, with 12 bases remaining between them. For the CDR3, the DNA is TGTGCCAGTACGGGGGGTGGTGAAAAACTGTTTTTT. Translation gives CASTGGGEKLFF.

This sequence joins TRBV29-1 and TRBJ2-5; 7 nucleotides align to TRBD2. Germline CDR1 reads SQVTM; CDR2 reads ANQGSEA. V lost 6 bases, J lost 2 bases, and 9 bases stayed unmatched. The CDR3 length is 14 residues. CDR3 nucleotide sequence: TGCAGCGTCGTACCGGGACTACATCAAGAGACCCAGTACTTC. Its translation: CSVVPGLHQETQYF. Full variable domain (outside the CDR3, taken from reference TRBV29-1 and TRBJ2-5): SAVISQKPSRDICQRGTSLTIQCQVDSQVTMMFWYRQQPGQSLTLIATANQGSEATYESGFVIDKFPISRPNLTFSTLTVSNMSPEDSSIYLCSVVPGLHQETQYFGPGTRLLVL.

CDR3 in DNA: TGCGCCAGCAGCGAGACAGGGGGTTTTACTGAAGCTTTCTTT. It is translated as CASSETGGFTEAFF. J is TRBJ1-1 and V is TRBV5-1; TRBD1 agrees at 9 bases. Germline lookup yields CDR1 SGHRS and CDR2 YFSETQ. The CDR3 extends over 14 amino acids. The V and J ends lost 4 bases and 5 bases, in that order; junction bases with no gene match: 6.

This chain connects TRBV7-2 to TRBJ2-4, with 12 bases that match TRBD2. Germline V gene data show CDR1 as SGHTA and CDR2 as FQGNSA. The CDR3 is 15 amino acids. Trimming cost V 5 bases and J 9 bases; bases outside gene matches: 8. The CDR3 sequence is CASSPRLAGAGIQYF. The CDR3 DNA sequence: TGTGCCAGCAGCCCCCGACTAGCGGGGGCTGGCATTCAGTACTTC.

A single count supports this clone. V and J are TRBV27 and TRBJ2-7; D is perhaps TRBD1 (6 bases). Deletions cut 2 bases from V and 6 bases from J, with 14 bases between. Germline V lookup: CDR1 MNHEY, CDR2 SMNVEV (reference sequence). This CDR3 comprises 14 residues. CDR3 loop: CASSLRPVGAEQYF. The CDR3, as DNA: TGTGCCAGCAGTTTAAGACCCGTGGGGGCCGAGCAGTACTTC.

This chain joins TRBV6-1 and TRBJ1-5, with 7 bases lining up with TRBD1. Germline lookup yields CDR1 MNHNS and CDR2 SASEGT. After removal of 6 bases from V and 7 bases from J, the junction contained 9 bases not matched to a gene. This CDR3 spans 14 amino acids. This chain's CDR3 is CASRDRASRQPQHF. The DNA of the CDR3 is TGTGCCAGCAGAGACAGGGCATCAAGGCAGCCCCAGCATTTT.

A note on this clone: Other DNA sequences in the same sample also yield this CDR3. In nucleotides, the CDR3 is TGTGCCAGCAGCACACGACTAGCGGGGAGCACAGATACGCAGTATTTT. It yields the protein CASSTRLAGSTDTQYF. The rearrangement uses TRBV7-8 and TRBJ2-3; 11 nucleotides match TRBD2. CDR1 is SGHVS and CDR2 is FQNEAQ in the germline V gene. The CDR3 contains 16 residues. With V trimmed by 5 bases and J by 0 bases, 4 bases remained unmatched.

The genes are TRBV4-2 and TRBJ2-5; a possible D gene is TRBD2 (6 bases). Germline CDR1 reads LGHNA; CDR2 reads YNFKEQ. V shed 2 bases and J shed 3 bases, with 7 bases lying between them. This CDR3 comprises 13 residues. DNA of the CDR3: TGTGCCAGCAGCCAACCGGGGGAAGAGACCCAGTACTTC. Translated: CASSQPGEETQYF.

This clone was seen only once. The chain carries TRBV11-2 and TRBJ2-7; unclear D gene. Trimming took off 1 base at V and 10 bases at J, with 8 bases between the two ends. Germline CDR1 and CDR2: SGHAT and FQNNGV. This CDR3 is 11 amino acids long. This CDR3 reads CASSLGGGQYF. CDR3 DNA sequence: TGTGCCAGCAGCTTAGGCGGTGGTCAGTACTTC.

The J gene is TRBJ2-2, the V gene TRBV19, with D unclear. The CDR3 is 14 amino acids. Germline V gene data show CDR1 as LNHDA and CDR2 as SQIVND (reference sequence). V was cut by 7 bases and J by 6 bases, with 15 bases left in between. CDR3 sequence: CASKSYRGPGELFF. DNA of the CDR3: TGTGCCAGTAAAAGTTATCGCGGTCCCGGGGAGCTGTTTTTT.

This clone was recorded a few times. The chain joins TRBV7-9 to TRBJ2-5; tentative D call: TRBD2 (6 bases). The CDR3 runs to 13 residues. CDR1 and CDR2 (germline): SEHNR, FQNEAQ (reference sequence). With 5 bases removed from V and 4 bases from J, the gap between germline ends came to 11 bases. The CDR3 reads CASSRGNRETQYF. Written as DNA, the CDR3 is TGTGCCAGCAGCCGCGGGAACCGAGAGACCCAGTACTTC. Full variable domain (outside the CDR3, taken from reference TRBV7-9 and TRBJ2-5): DTGVSQNPRHKITKRGQNVTFRCDPISEHNRLYWYRQTLGQGPEFLTYFQNEAQLEKSRLLSDRFSAERPKGSFSTLEIQRTEQGDSAMYLCASSRGNRETQYFGPGTRLLVL.

This sequence joins TRBV6-1 and TRBJ2-7, with D tentatively TRBD1 (5 bases). The germline CDR1 and CDR2 sequences are MNHNS and SASEGT. This CDR3 is built from 13 residues. The V end was cut by 4 bases, the J end by 1 base, with 8 bases between. CDR3 region: CASSGTRSYEQYF. As DNA, the CDR3 is TGTGCCAGCAGTGGGACAAGGTCCTACGAGCAGTACTTC.

The chain has TRBV2 and TRBJ1-1, with 7 bases that match TRBD1. From germline, CDR1 is SNHLY and CDR2 FYNNEI. This CDR3 is 14 amino acids long. V dropped 6 bases and J dropped 2; count of bases not matched to a gene: 6. The CDR3 bases are TGTGCCAGCAGGGTGACAGGGACCAACACTGAAGCTTTCTTT. Translation: CASRVTGTNTEAFF.